The TCR beta chain described here comes from a study of shared clonotypes between healthy human individuals. In the study overall: Every donor yielded three CD4 naive, three CD4 memory, two CD8 naive and one CD8 memory plate.

An assay was performed, and its level was deep. Original processing methods: Junction-only immunoSEQ data arrived without quality scores, meaning filtering differed. Sequencing used immunoSEQ multiplex PCR; TCRdb keeps in-frame clones, though not all of them. The DNA gave D and trimming, while V, J and clone size come from that table. The sample contains about 2,100,000 clones, 90% to 95% of which appear only once. Naive CD8 cells lacked CD45RO, underwent positive selection for CCR7 and left out terminally differentiated effector memory CD45RA+ cells. Recent acute infections and vaccinations were absent in the healthy HIV-negative adult donors. V was clipped by 3 bases and J by 8 bases, with 10 bases between them. Germline CDR1 and CDR2: SGHVS and FQNEAQ. The CDR3 loop spans 12 amino acids.

Sample: naive CD8+ T cells from PBMCs. This chain joins TRBV7-8 and TRBJ1-1; possibly TRBD1 for D (5 bases). The receptor's source is a man between 18 and 29 years old in good health. Some clones in this sample may be carry-over from other donors' samples. The CDR3 bases are TGTGCCAGCAGCTTCGGGACCAACGAAGCTTTCTTT. Protein: CASSFGTNEAFF.